Listed here are 17 T cell receptor beta chains from one sample, sequenced in a study of blood T cell repertoires in COVID-19 (dated by TCRdb to between 2020 and 2021). The library was made by the immunoSEQ multiplex PCR assay. TCRdb retrieved this table from immuneACCESS and kept in-frame rearrangements only. Not all clones are present; in checked studies, unresolved V genes account for under half, and no reason is known for the remainder. This sample lists some 490,000 clones; 80% to 90% were detected once. The ten largest clones represent about 3.2% of the sample. Specimen: peripheral blood. These receptors all stem from a human donor in a cohort sampled during active COVID-19.

In DNA form, the CDR3 reads TGTGCCAGCAGCTTGACAGGGAATCAGGCCTATGGCTACACCTTC. This translates into CASSLTGNQAYGYTF. The chain has TRBV7-9 and TRBJ1-2, with TRBD1 matching over 7 bases. Germline CDR1 SEHNR, CDR2 FQNEAQ (reference sequence). J lost 4 bases, V lost 3 bases, and 8 bases had no gene match. The CDR3 loop spans 15 amino acids.

The V and J genes are TRBV5-1 and TRBJ1-3, with TRBD1 as a possible D gene (6 bases). CDR1 is SGHRS and CDR2 is YFSETQ in the germline V gene. The V end was cut by 0 bases, the J end by 4 bases, with 17 bases between. The CDR3 contains 17 residues. The chain's CDR3 is CASSLDNRVRTGNTIYF. CDR3 DNA: TGCGCCAGCAGCTTGGATAACAGGGTCCGGACGGGAAACACCATATATTTT.

This chain connects TRBV13 to TRBJ2-1; TRBD2 matches at 14 bases. Trimming took 4 bases from V and 16 from J; bases not matched to a gene: 6. The CDR3 runs to 13 residues. The V gene's germline CDR1 is PRHDT and CDR2 FYEKMQ (reference sequence). CDR3 loop: CASSSGTSGSFFF. The CDR3 coding sequence is TGTGCCAGCAGCTCCGGGACTAGCGGGAGTTTTTTCTTC.

The rearrangement links TRBV7-9 to TRBJ2-1, with TRBD2 matching over 10 bases. The CDR3 is 16 amino acids. The germline V gene encodes CDR1 SEHNR and CDR2 FQNEAQ (reference sequence). After removal of 2 bases from V and 9 bases from J, the junction contained 10 bases not matched to a gene. Written as DNA, the CDR3 is TGTGCCAGCAGCTTACCCCTAGCGGGAGTCATGGCTGAGCAGTTCTTC. This encodes CASSLPLAGVMAEQFF.

J is TRBJ2-7 and V is TRBV2; 8 bases fit TRBD1. The CDR3 extends over 13 amino acids. Germline-derived CDR1 and CDR2 are SNHLY and FYNNEI. V dropped 7 bases and J dropped 4; count of bases not matched to a gene: 6. The DNA for the CDR3 is TGTGCCAGCACAAACGGACAGGGTTACGAGCAGTACTTC. Its protein is CASTNGQGYEQYF.

The chain joins TRBV28 to TRBJ2-2, with D uncertain. V was trimmed by 2 bases and J by 4 bases, leaving 8 bases between them. This CDR3 contains 14 residues. Germline V lookup: CDR1 MDHEN, CDR2 SYDVKM. DNA of the CDR3: TGTGCCAGCAGTTTAGGTGGGCGCACCGGGGAGCTGTTTTTT. Encoded protein: CASSLGGRTGELFF.

As to this clone: The junction does not match germline at one end; this may be a read error. The chain links TRBV24-1 to TRBJ1-3; 8 bases are a match to TRBD1. Germline lookup yields CDR1 KGHDR and CDR2 SFDVKD. The CDR3 is 14 amino acids. This CDR3 is CATSDGQGRNTIYF. CDR3 coding DNA: TGTGCCACTAGTGACGGACAGGGAAGAAACACCATATATTTT.

The gene calls are TRBV5-1 and TRBJ2-3; 8 nucleotides align to TRBD2. The V segment lost 4 bases and the J segment 6 bases; nucleotides outside the gene matches: 4. Germline-derived CDR1 and CDR2 are SGHRS and YFSETQ. The CDR3 runs 13 residues. The CDR3 bases are TGCGCCAGCAGCCCGGGACTAGGGGATACGCAGTATTTT. The encoded protein is CASSPGLGDTQYF.

The chain combines TRBV30 with TRBJ1-3; weak D call: TRBD1 (6 bases). Trimming removed 2 bases from V and 6 bases from J, with 11 bases in between. Germline CDR1 GTSNPN, CDR2 SVGIG (reference sequence). The CDR3 has 13 residues. This CDR3 reads CAWSQGIVNTIYF. In DNA, the CDR3 is TGTGCCTGGAGTCAGGGGATCGTAAACACCATATATTTT. The variable domain in full, with the rest retrieved from reference TRBV30 and TRBJ1-3, is SQTIHQWPATLVQPVGSPLSLECTVEGTSNPNLYWYRQAAGRGLQLLFYSVGIGQISSEVPQNLSASRPQDRQFILSSKKLLLSDSGFYLCAWSQGIVNTIYFGEGSWLTVV.

The chain joins TRBV19 to TRBJ2-1; TRBD2 aligns across 9 bases. The trim removed 2 bases at V and 3 bases at J, leaving 5 bases unmatched. This CDR3 is built from 16 residues. Germline values: CDR1 LNHDA, CDR2 SQIVND (reference sequence). This CDR3 reads CASSIQPSGIYNEQFF. The CDR3 nucleotides are TGTGCCAGTAGTATACAGCCTAGCGGGATCTACAATGAGCAGTTCTTC.

The chain is built from TRBV15 and TRBJ1-1; perhaps TRBD1 as D (6 bases). The CDR3 contains 13 residues. The V gene's germline CDR1 is LNHNV and CDR2 YYDKDF (reference sequence). V was cut by 4 bases and J by 6 bases, with 12 bases left in between. CDR3 in DNA: TGTGCCACCAGCACCCACAGGGTATCTGAAGCTTTCTTT. This sequence encodes CATSTHRVSEAFF.

The V call is TRBV4-2, the J call TRBJ2-1; the match to TRBD2 covers 7 bases. Germline CDR1 LGHNA, CDR2 YNFKEQ. Germline trimming cut 0 bases from V and 8 bases from J; bases unmatched to any gene: 10. CDR3 length: 16 residues. CDR3 sequence reads: CASSQDFVAGSDEQFF. CDR3 DNA sequence: TGTGCCAGCAGCCAAGATTTCGTAGCGGGTAGCGATGAGCAGTTCTTC.

The V and J genes are TRBV3-1 (or the pseudogene TRBV3-2) and TRBJ2-5; 8 bases are shared with TRBD1. V was pared by 1 base and J by 4 bases, with 8 bases of the junction left unmatched. CDR1 LGHDT and CDR2 YNNKEL come from the germline V gene (reference sequence). The length of the CDR3 is 16 residues. CDR3 region: CASSQVGQGIAETQYF. In nucleotides, the CDR3 is TGTGCCAGCAGCCAAGTTGGACAGGGAATTGCAGAGACCCAGTACTTC.

This clone appeared once. V and J are TRBV28 and TRBJ1-1; 7 nucleotides align to TRBD1. Losses at the gene ends were 6 bases for V and 0 bases for J; bases not matched to a gene: 1. This CDR3 has 13 residues. CDR1 and CDR2 from the germline V gene are MDHEN and SYDVKM. CDR3 region: CASRGQVNTEAFF. The CDR3 nucleotides read TGTGCCAGCAGAGGACAGGTGAACACTGAAGCTTTCTTT.

The chain links TRBV7-8 to TRBJ2-1; no clear D gene. CDR3 length equals 12 residues. Germline V gives CDR1 SGHVS, CDR2 FQNEAQ. V lost 5 bases and J 8 bases, leaving 10 bases between the germline ends. Here the CDR3 DNA reads TGTGCCAGCAGCCGAGACCGGGATGAGCAGTTCTTC. Its translation: CASSRDRDEQFF.

The rearrangement links TRBV5-1 to TRBJ1-1, with D possibly TRBD1 on 6 matching bases. The V and J ends lost 0 bases and 0 bases respectively, with 15 bases between them. The V gene's germline CDR1 is SGHRS and CDR2 YFSETQ. The CDR3 covers 17 residues. CDR3 in amino acids: CASSLGLSTGLNTEAFF. CDR3 nucleotide sequence: TGCGCCAGCAGCTTGGGCCTATCGACAGGACTGAACACTGAAGCTTTCTTT.

The chain has TRBV6-5 and TRBJ1-3, with TRBD1 identical over 10 bases. The CDR3 extends over 15 amino acids. V lost 6 bases, J lost 2 bases, and 4 bases stayed unmatched. Germline CDR1 and CDR2: MNHEY and SVGAGI. CDR3 region: CASSVGQGAGNTIYF. The CDR3 DNA is TGTGCCAGCAGCGTTGGACAGGGGGCTGGAAACACCATATATTTT.